These T cell receptor beta chains were read from a single sample in a study of T cells in localized non-small cell lung cancer. Profiled with immunoSEQ multiplex PCR; TCRdb holds only in-frame clones, not every one. The sample contains around 24,000 clones, roughly 87% of which appear only once. This specimen consisted of peripheral blood, obtained before any cancer treatment. The source of these receptors is a male donor at least 60 years old with stage I squamous cell lung carcinoma. Both conserved end residues are part of each CDR3. A D gene is named only where the DNA matches it firmly. Expanded clones get a size class; other rows say once, few or many, or leave the size out.

NA	TRBJ2-3	TRBV7-9	once	CASSLSTATDTQYF	TGTGCCAGCAGCTTAAGTACAGCCACAGATACGCAGTATTTT
NA	TRBJ1-2	TRBV6-5	NA	CASSYDSTVNYGYTF	TGTGCCAGCAGTTATGACTCGACAGTTAACTATGGCTACACCTTC
NA	TRBJ1-2	TRBV7-3	NA	CASAPGAAYGYTF	TGTGCCAGCGCCCCCGGCGCGGCATATGGCTACACCTTC
NA	TRBJ2-5	TRBV5-6	NA	CASSLSPQGGTQYF	TGTGCCAGCAGCTTGAGCCCACAGGGAGGGACCCAGTACTTC
TRBD1	TRBJ1-4	TRBV15	NA	CATSRDRTGGRLFF	TGTGCCACCAGCAGAGATCGGACAGGGGGCAGACTGTTTTTT
NA	TRBJ2-1	TRBV27	once	CASRALADEQFF	TGTGCCAGCAGGGCTCTAGCCGATGAGCAGTTCTTC
NA	TRBJ1-1	TRBV2	NA	CAGSPRGETEAFF	TGTGCCGGGAGCCCGCGGGGGGAAACTGAAGCTTTCTTT
NA	TRBJ1-5	TRBV5-5	NA	CASSREDGSNQPQHF	TGTGCCAGCAGCCGCGAGGACGGTAGCAATCAGCCCCAGCATTTT
NA	TRBJ1-6	TRBV5-8	NA	CASSSTVINSPLHF	TGTGCCAGCAGTTCGACAGTCATAAATTCACCCCTCCACTTT
NA	TRBJ2-1	TRBV30	once	CAWSADFYNEQFF	TGTGCCTGGAGTGCGGACTTCTACAATGAGCAGTTCTTC